This T cell receptor (beta chain) was documented in a study of T cell responses to AZD1222 COVID-19 vaccine. Study results and limitations: Reportedly, close to half of spike-specific TCRs are directed against unmutated variant regions. Clonal diversity was possibly underestimated, and the donors were mostly white British, with more females.

Of note for this clone: Its antigen remains unidentified.

Profiled with immunoSEQ multiplex PCR; TCRdb holds only in-frame clones, not every one. The sample holds some 95,000 clones, approximately 89% seen once. Sequencing used peripheral blood, obtained on day 0 of MenACWY control vaccination. The origin of this receptor is an adult in good health.

The CDR3 DNA reads TGTGCCAGCAGAAAGGACAGGGTTGGAAACACCATATATTTT. Translating gives CASRKDRVGNTIYF. The chain combines TRBV7-2 with TRBJ1-3; TRBD1 matches 8 bases. The V gene's germline CDR1 is SGHTA and CDR2 FQGNSA. The CDR3 has 14 amino acids. J lost 3 bases, V lost 6 bases, and 4 bases had no gene match.